These 31 T cell receptor beta chains were sequenced from one sample in a study of blood T cell repertoires in COVID-19. The method was immunoSEQ multiplex PCR; TCRdb's version includes in-frame clones alone and lacks a portion of them. This repertoire shows 250,000 to 400,000 clones, 90% found once; its top ten account for 2% to 3%. Sequencing was performed on PBMCs or T cells enriched from blood (not recorded which). The receptors shown here come from a man between 60 and 75 years old who had recovered from COVID-19.

The rearrangement links TRBV15 to TRBJ2-5; 15 nucleotides match TRBD2. Germline-derived CDR1 and CDR2 are LNHNV and YYDKDF (reference sequence). The CDR3 extends over 20 amino acids. The V gene end was trimmed by 3 bases and the J gene end by 4 bases; junction bases not matched to a gene: 15. CDR3 sequence reads: CATSRAGLAGGLVRAETQYF. The CDR3 DNA is TGTGCCACCAGCAGGGCCGGACTAGCGGGGGGGCTTGTGAGGGCAGAGACCCAGTACTTC.

J is TRBJ2-5 and V is TRBV5-3, with D possibly matching TRBD2 (5 bases). TRBV5-3 is noted as an ORF with a role that remains uncertain. The CDR3 consists of 16 residues. Trimming shortened V by 1 base and J by 9 bases, and 22 bases separated the two germline ends. CDR3 amino acids: CARSLRRPQRSGAQYF. CDR3 DNA sequence: TGTGCCAGAAGCTTGAGGAGGCCGCAGCGGTCCGGGGCCCAGTACTTC.

The rearrangement links TRBV19 to TRBJ2-7; 13 nucleotides line up with TRBD2. Germline lookup yields CDR1 LNHDA and CDR2 SQIVND (reference sequence). J lost 3 bases, V lost 7 bases, and 15 bases had no gene match. The CDR3 sequence is 18 residues long. The CDR3 spells CASTPGTSGTGLVYEQYF. CDR3 nucleotide sequence: TGTGCCAGTACCCCCGGGACTAGCGGGACCGGGCTTGTCTACGAGCAGTACTTC. Supplemented by reference TRBV19 and TRBJ2-7, the full variable domain reads DGGITQSPKYLFRKEGQNVTLSCEQNLNHDAMYWYRQDPGQGLRLIYYSQIVNDFQKGDIAEGYSVSREKKESFPLTVTSAQKNPTAFYLCASTPGTSGTGLVYEQYFGPGTRLTVT.

This sequence joins TRBV10-3 and TRBJ1-3, with 9 bases fitting TRBD1. Germline V CDR1 and CDR2: ENHRY, SYGVKD. The length of the CDR3 is 16 residues. V dropped 1 base and J dropped 2; count of bases not matched to a gene: 3. In DNA form, the CDR3 reads TGTGCCATCAGTGAGTTTGACAGGGGGACTGGAAACACCATATATTTT. Its protein is CAISEFDRGTGNTIYF.

CDR3 loop: CASSGDSLGNIQYF. CDR3 coding DNA: TGCGCCAGCAGCGGGGACAGCTTGGGGAACATTCAGTACTTC. The chain uses TRBV5-1 and TRBJ2-4; 7 nucleotides agree with TRBD1. With 4 bases clipped from V and 7 bases from J, the junction kept 8 bases outside the gene matches. Germline V gives CDR1 SGHRS, CDR2 YFSETQ. The CDR3 sequence is 14 residues long.

V is TRBV7-9 and J is TRBJ1-3; D unresolved. V was cut by 4 bases and J by 4 bases, with 11 bases left in between. CDR1 SEHNR and CDR2 FQNEAQ come from the germline V gene (reference sequence). This CDR3 region has 14 residues. CDR3 DNA: TGTGCCAGCAGCTCGACCCCGGGGGGAAACACCATATATTTT. It codes for CASSSTPGGNTIYF. The entire variable domain, with the rest obtained from reference TRBV7-9 and TRBJ1-3, is as follows: DTGVSQNPRHKITKRGQNVTFRCDPISEHNRLYWYRQTLGQGPEFLTYFQNEAQLEKSRLLSDRFSAERPKGSFSTLEIQRTEQGDSAMYLCASSSTPGGNTIYFGEGSWLTVV.

The chain recombines TRBV4-1 with TRBJ1-4, with D unclear. Germline CDR1 reads MGHRA; CDR2 reads YSYEKL. The CDR3 runs to 15 residues. V lost 1 base to trimming and J lost 8 bases, with 14 bases between them. The CDR3 DNA sequence: TGCGCCAGCAGCCAAGGGGCGGGGATTGGCGAAAAACTGTTTTTT. This gives the protein CASSQGAGIGEKLFF.

V and J are TRBV7-6 and TRBJ1-2; D is unclear. Germline V gene lookup returns CDR1 SGHVS and CDR2 FNYEAQ. The CDR3 has 17 amino acids. With 3 bases removed from V and 8 bases from J, the gap between germline ends came to 25 bases. The CDR3 is CASSFSFVAGLLSGYTF. The DNA of the CDR3 is TGTGCCAGCAGCTTCTCGTTTGTCGCGGGTCTTTTGTCCGGCTACACCTTC.

The rearrangement uses TRBV7-8 and TRBJ1-1, with a tentative D call TRBD1 (5 bases). Germline CDR1 is SGHVS and CDR2 is FQNEAQ. Trimming shortened V by 3 bases and J by 1 base, and 9 bases separated the two germline ends. The CDR3 contains 14 residues. CDR3 loop: CASSLVGENTEAFF. As DNA, the CDR3 is TGTGCCAGCAGCTTGGTAGGGGAGAACACTGAAGCTTTCTTT.

This chain joins TRBV29-1 and TRBJ1-2, with D perhaps matching TRBD1 (6 bases). Germline V gene lookup returns CDR1 SQVTM and CDR2 ANQGSEA. CDR3 length equals 13 residues. The V gene lost 3 bases and the J gene lost 7 bases, with 15 bases spanning the gap. Here the CDR3 DNA reads TGCAGCGTTGATGGGCAGGGGTTACGTGGCTACACCTTC. Its translation: CSVDGQGLRGYTF.

The rearrangement links TRBV3-1 (or the pseudogene TRBV3-2) to TRBJ2-7; D remains ambiguous. The germline V gene has CDR1 LGHDT and CDR2 YNNKEL (reference sequence). The CDR3 extends over 12 amino acids. V was clipped by 4 bases and J by 8 bases, with 12 bases between them. The CDR3 here is CASSPSGEKQYF. As DNA, the CDR3 is TGTGCCAGCAGCCCCTCGGGTGAAAAGCAGTACTTC.

The J gene is TRBJ2-7, the V gene TRBV27; D is uncertain. This CDR3 is 12 amino acids long. Trimming removed 6 bases at V and 4 bases at J, with 10 bases between. Germline V gene data show CDR1 as MNHEY and CDR2 as SMNVEV (reference sequence). This CDR3 reads CASRLNLYEQYF. The CDR3 DNA sequence: TGTGCCAGCAGGTTGAACTTGTACGAGCAGTACTTC.

V and J are TRBV3-1 (or the pseudogene TRBV3-2) and TRBJ2-7; possibly TRBD1 for D (6 bases). Looked up from germline, CDR1 is LGHDT and CDR2 is YNNKEL (reference sequence). V was clipped by 4 bases and J by 3 bases, with 13 bases between them. The CDR3 is 14 amino acids. The CDR3 nucleotides read TGTGCCAGCAGCCCCTGGGCAGGGGTCTACGAGCAGTACTTC. Translation gives CASSPWAGVYEQYF.

The chain joins TRBV11-3 to TRBJ2-5; 10 nucleotides agree with TRBD2. CDR1 and CDR2 from the germline V gene are SGHNT and YENEEA. V shed 7 bases, J shed 10 bases, and the junction held 12 bases outside the gene matches. This CDR3 contains 14 residues. CDR3 sequence (DNA): TGTGCCAGCACCTCAACCCTAGCGGGAGAAATCCAGTACTTC. It encodes CASTSTLAGEIQYF.

This chain joins TRBV30 and TRBJ1-4; D is possibly TRBD1 (6 bases). Trimming stripped 3 bases from V and 1 base from J, with 9 bases between. Germline CDR1 reads GTSNPN; CDR2 reads SVGIG (reference sequence). The CDR3 has 14 amino acids. CDR3 amino acids: CAWSGQITNEKLFF. In DNA form, the CDR3 reads TGTGCCTGGAGCGGACAGATAACTAATGAAAAACTGTTTTTT.

The rearrangement joins TRBV29-1 to TRBJ2-2; 8 bases are shared with TRBD1. The CDR3 length is 15 residues. CDR1 is SQVTM, CDR2 ANQGSEA, per germline. V shed 4 bases and J 3 bases; nucleotides not matched to a gene: 7. CDR3 DNA: TGCAGCGTTGGTGTCAGGGGGCGGGACACCGGGGAGCTGTTTTTT. It yields the protein CSVGVRGRDTGELFF.

This sequence joins TRBV19 and TRBJ1-2, with 11 nucleotides matching TRBD1. CDR3 length: 14 residues. Unmatched junction bases numbered 8, after V lost 6 bases and J lost 8 bases. Germline V gives CDR1 LNHDA, CDR2 SQIVND (reference sequence). The CDR3 protein is CASRSGQGVKGYTF. CDR3 coding DNA: TGTGCCAGTAGGTCGGGACAGGGGGTCAAGGGCTACACCTTC.

In regard to this clone: Other nucleotide sequences in the sample specify the same CDR3. J is TRBJ1-1 and V is TRBV18, with a tentative D call TRBD1 (6 bases). V was clipped by 0 bases and J by 1 base, with 9 bases between them. The CDR3 length is 15 residues. Germline V CDR1 and CDR2: KGHSH, LQKENI. CDR3 loop: CASSPPGARNTEAFF. In DNA, the CDR3 is TGTGCCAGCTCACCACCGGGGGCACGGAACACTGAAGCTTTCTTT.

The chain has TRBV10-3 and TRBJ2-1; 7 nucleotides match TRBD2. Trimming at V came to 5 bases and at J to 8 bases, leaving 9 bases not matched to a gene. The CDR3 extends over 14 amino acids. The germline V gene has CDR1 ENHRY and CDR2 SYGVKD. The CDR3 nucleotides are TGTGCCATCAGTCCCCGACTAGCTACGGATGAGCAGTTCTTC. Its translation: CAISPRLATDEQFF.

The chain links TRBV18 to TRBJ2-5; D gene uncertain. The CDR3 sequence is 14 residues long. Germline CDR1 KGHSH, CDR2 LQKENI. Trimming took 3 bases from V and 1 from J, leaving 9 bases between them. The CDR3 DNA sequence: TGTGCCAGCTCACCCCAAAGCACCCAAGAGACCCAGTACTTC. Protein: CASSPQSTQETQYF. Using reference TRBV18 and TRBJ2-5 for the parts outside the CDR3, the full variable domain is NAGVMQNPRHLVRRRGQEARLRCSPMKGHSHVYWYRQLPEEGLKFMVYLQKENIIDESGMPKERFSAEFPKEGPSILRIQQVVRGDSAAYFCASSPQSTQETQYFGPGTRLLVL.

The CDR3 loop reads CASSFGPGDEQFF. The CDR3 bases are TGCGCCAGCAGCTTTGGCCCCGGGGATGAGCAGTTCTTC. This rearrangement joins TRBV5-1 to TRBJ2-1, with D possibly being TRBD2 (5 bases). Germline V gives CDR1 SGHRS, CDR2 YFSETQ. CDR3 length: 13 residues. The V and J ends lost 2 bases and 8 bases respectively, with 11 bases between them.

This rearrangement joins TRBV15 to TRBJ2-3; TRBD1 might be the D (5 bases). V was clipped by 11 bases and J by 2 bases, with 14 bases between them. This CDR3 comprises 13 residues. In germline, CDR1 is LNHNV, CDR2 YYDKDF (reference sequence). The CDR3 is CASGHLNTDTQYF. The CDR3 DNA is TGTGCCTCCGGACACTTGAACACAGATACGCAGTATTTT. The full variable domain, its missing parts supplied by reference TRBV15 and TRBJ2-3, is DAMVIQNPRYQVTQFGKPVTLSCSQTLNHNVMYWYQQKSSQAPKLLFHYYDKDFNNEADTPDNFQSRRPNTSFCFLDIRSPGLGDTAMYLCASGHLNTDTQYFGPGTRLTVL.

The chain is built from TRBV6-5 and TRBJ1-2; the match to TRBD1 covers 8 bases. Germline CDR1 and CDR2: MNHEY and SVGAGI. CDR3 length equals 13 residues. J was trimmed by 9 bases and V by 2 bases; bases with no gene match: 5. This CDR3 reads CASSYQGAQSYTF. CDR3 DNA: TGTGCCAGCAGTTACCAGGGGGCGCAGAGCTACACCTTC.

V usage is TRBV6-5 and J usage is TRBJ1-3; 7 nucleotides agree with TRBD1. In germline, CDR1 is MNHEY, CDR2 SVGAGI. J was trimmed by 0 bases and V by 7 bases; bases with no gene match: 6. The CDR3 is made up of 15 amino acids. The CDR3 DNA follows: TGTGCCAGCACCTCAGACAGGGCCTCTGGAAACACCATATATTTT. Translated: CASTSDRASGNTIYF.

This chain links TRBV10-2 with TRBJ2-1; TRBD2 agrees at 8 bases. The junction had 12 bases not matched to a gene; V was cut back by 8 bases and J by 9 bases. The CDR3 length is 14 residues. Germline assignment: CDR1 WSHSY and CDR2 SAAADI. CDR3 nucleotides: TGCGCCAGCCATCTTCCGGGAGGGCCCATTGAGCAGTTCTTC. This translates into CASHLPGGPIEQFF.

V gene TRBV2 combines with J gene TRBJ2-1; TRBD2 matches 8 bases. The CDR3 loop spans 14 amino acids. CDR1 and CDR2 from the germline V gene are SNHLY and FYNNEI. The J segment lost 3 bases and the V segment lost 8 bases, leaving 6 bases of the junction unmatched. The CDR3 is CASHGRADYNEQFF. CDR3 nucleotide sequence: TGTGCCAGCCACGGGAGGGCCGACTACAATGAGCAGTTCTTC.

The chain uses TRBV9 and TRBJ2-7; 10 positions match TRBD1. The V segment lost 0 bases and the J segment 4 bases; nucleotides outside the gene matches: 4. The CDR3 extends over 15 amino acids. The germline V gene encodes CDR1 SGDLS and CDR2 YYNGEE. Written as DNA, the CDR3 is TGTGCCAGCAGCGTAGGGGACAGGGGTTCTTACGAGCAGTACTTC. It translates to CASSVGDRGSYEQYF. The variable domain in full, with the rest retrieved from reference TRBV9 and TRBJ2-7, is DSGVTQTPKHLITATGQRVTLRCSPRSGDLSVYWYQQSLDQGLQFLIQYYNGEERAKGNILERFSAQQFPDLHSELNLSSLELGDSALYFCASSVGDRGSYEQYFGPGTRLTVT.

The J gene is TRBJ1-1, the V gene TRBV7-9; TRBD1 matches 9 bases. CDR3 length: 15 amino acids. From germline, CDR1 is SEHNR and CDR2 FQNEAQ (reference sequence). With V trimmed by 4 bases and J by 4 bases, 7 bases remained unmatched. The CDR3 DNA sequence: TGTGCCAGCAGCTCCTCACAGGGGGCGCGCACTGAAGCTTTCTTT. It yields the protein CASSSSQGARTEAFF.

The chain links TRBV6-5 to TRBJ2-1; 10 bases match TRBD1. CDR1 is MNHEY, CDR2 SVGAGI, per germline. The V and J ends lost 10 bases and 6 bases, in that order; junction bases with no gene match: 6. The CDR3 totals 13 residues. The CDR3 bases are TGTGCCACCAAGGGACAGGGGTTCAATGAGCAGTTCTTC. It specifies CATKGQGFNEQFF.

The rearrangement joins TRBV7-9 to TRBJ2-2, with TRBD1 matching over 8 bases. V dropped 5 bases and J dropped 7; count of bases not matched to a gene: 15. In germline, CDR1 is SEHNR, CDR2 FQNEAQ (reference sequence). The CDR3 spans 17 residues. The CDR3 is CASSPMHYGQGGGELFF. As DNA, the CDR3 is TGTGCCAGCAGCCCCATGCATTATGGACAGGGTGGCGGGGAGCTGTTTTTT. Using reference TRBV7-9 and TRBJ2-2 for the parts outside the CDR3, the full variable domain is DTGVSQNPRHKITKRGQNVTFRCDPISEHNRLYWYRQTLGQGPEFLTYFQNEAQLEKSRLLSDRFSAERPKGSFSTLEIQRTEQGDSAMYLCASSPMHYGQGGGELFFGEGSRLTVL.

The J gene is TRBJ1-6, the V gene TRBV4-1, with 7 bases identical to TRBD1. The germline gives CDR1 MGHRA, CDR2 YSYEKL. V shed 1 base, J shed 9 bases, and the junction held 9 bases outside the gene matches. The CDR3 runs 16 residues. CDR3 sequence: CASSQASTGIPSPLHF. For the CDR3, the DNA is TGCGCCAGCAGCCAAGCCTCGACAGGGATTCCTTCACCCCTCCACTTT.